Listed here are 2 T cell receptor beta chains from one sample, sequenced in a study of monozygotic twins with inflammatory bowel disease (dated by TCRdb to about 2019). The protocol used for the library was 5' RACE. These reads were obtained on an Illumina HiSeq 2500. Each CDR3 protein sequence appears as one entry after TCRdb reprocessed the reads, and no DNA is included. This sample's table has entries for approximately 300,000 distinct CDR3 sequences. The ten largest account for roughly 5.3% of the sample. The sample comprised blood. These receptors originate from a human donor with ulcerative colitis or Crohn's disease, or a healthy co-twin of an affected twin (not recorded which).

The chain uses TRBV19 and TRBJ1-1; the D call from TCRdb, TRBD1, cannot be confirmed without DNA. Germline V gene data show CDR1 as LNHDA and CDR2 as SQIVND (reference sequence). The CDR3 spans 15 residues. The CDR3 reads CASSWDASRGTEAFF. The full variable domain, with the rest looked up from reference TRBV19 and TRBJ1-1, is DGGITQSPKYLFRKEGQNVTLSCEQNLNHDAMYWYRQDPGQGLRLIYYSQIVNDFQKGDIAEGYSVSREKKESFPLTVTSAQKNPTAFYLCASSWDASRGTEAFFGQGTRLTVV.

The chain has TRBV7-8 and TRBJ2-5; TCRdb returns TRBD1, unconfirmable since there is no DNA. Germline assignment: CDR1 SGHVS and CDR2 FQNEAQ. The CDR3 spans 13 residues. The CDR3 region is CASSHHRVETQYF.